These T cell receptor beta chains were read from a single sample in a study of somatic mutations in cytotoxic T cells in rheumatoid arthritis. Produced via immunoSEQ multiplex PCR; TCRdb's table is partial and in-frame only. Of some 17,000 clones in the sample, about three quarters are singletons; the top ten hold 4.5% to 5.5%. Material: CD8+ T cells sorted from blood. These receptors were taken from an adult with rheumatoid arthritis. Both conserved end residues are part of each CDR3. A D gene is named only where the DNA matches it firmly. Part of the rows lack a size; the others show once, few, many or a class for expanded clones.

J | V | size | D | CDR3 | DNA
TRBJ1-2 | TRBV4-1 | NA | TRBD1 | CASSQVQGAGGYTF | TGCGCCAGCAGCCAAGTCCAGGGGGCAGGAGGCTACACCTTC
TRBJ2-2 | TRBV5-6 | NA | NA | CASSLQGYISGELFF | TGTGCCAGCAGCTTACAGGGTTACATCTCCGGGGAGCTGTTTTTT
TRBJ1-5 | TRBV6-1 | NA | NA | CASSEMSYNQPQHF | TGTGCCAGCAGTGAGATGTCCTACAATCAGCCCCAGCATTTT
TRBJ2-1 | TRBV7-9 | NA | NA | CASFIGNGVIF | TGTGCCAGCTTTATAGGAAACGGCGTCATCTTC
TRBJ2-7 | TRBV7-8 | NA | NA | CASSWNRVEQYF | TGTGCCAGCAGCTGGAACAGGGTTGAGCAGTACTTC
TRBJ1-6 | TRBV6-5 | few | NA | CASRRYRYNSPLHF | TGTGCCAGCAGACGGTACAGATATAATTCACCCCTCCACTTT
TRBJ2-5 | TRBV5-6 | NA | NA | CASSLATSLKTQYF | TGTGCCAGCAGCTTGGCGACTAGTTTGAAGACCCAGTACTTC
TRBJ1-5 | TRBV6-5 | NA | NA | CASSYTGNQPQHF | TGTGCCAGCAGTTACACAGGCAATCAGCCCCAGCATTTT
TRBJ2-3 | TRBV5-6 | NA | NA | CASSLTNLAEGTQYF | TGTGCCAGCAGCCTGACGAACTTAGCGGAAGGTACGCAGTATTTT
TRBJ2-3 | TRBV5-6 | NA | TRBD2 | CASSETSGGTGITDTQYF | TGTGCCAGCAGCGAGACTAGCGGGGGGACGGGGATCACAGATACGCAGTATTTT
TRBJ2-2 | TRBV9 | few | TRBD1 | CASSGSGTGPGELFF | TGTGCCAGCAGCGGATCCGGGACAGGGCCCGGGGAGCTGTTTTTT
TRBJ1-4 | TRBV7-9 | once | NA | CASSLAGPYEKLFF | TGTGCCAGCAGCTTAGCTGGGCCCTATGAAAAACTGTTTTTT
TRBJ2-1 | TRBV7-6 | NA | NA | CASSLLIGLAVWEQFF | TGTGCCAGCAGCTTATTAATAGGGCTTGCCGTGTGGGAGCAGTTCTTC
TRBJ2-7 | TRBV6-1 | NA | NA | CASSEDSGTYEQYF | TGTGCCAGCAGTGAAGACAGTGGGACCTACGAGCAGTACTTC
TRBJ1-5 | TRBV5-1 | NA | NA | CASSLWGGSSNQPQHF | TGCGCCAGCAGCTTGTGGGGGGGAAGTAGCAATCAGCCCCAGCATTTT
TRBJ2-7 | TRBV9 | medium-sized | TRBD2 | CASSDPGGPYEQYF | TGTGCCAGCAGTGACCCGGGGGGGCCCTACGAGCAGTACTTC
TRBJ2-7 | TRBV4-1 | NA | NA | CASSQDSSYEQYF | TGCGCCAGCAGCCAAGACAGCTCCTACGAGCAGTACTTC
TRBJ1-1 | TRBV4-1 | NA | TRBD1 | CASSHRQDRAPEAFF | TGCGCCAGCAGCCACAGACAGGACAGGGCCCCTGAAGCTTTCTTT